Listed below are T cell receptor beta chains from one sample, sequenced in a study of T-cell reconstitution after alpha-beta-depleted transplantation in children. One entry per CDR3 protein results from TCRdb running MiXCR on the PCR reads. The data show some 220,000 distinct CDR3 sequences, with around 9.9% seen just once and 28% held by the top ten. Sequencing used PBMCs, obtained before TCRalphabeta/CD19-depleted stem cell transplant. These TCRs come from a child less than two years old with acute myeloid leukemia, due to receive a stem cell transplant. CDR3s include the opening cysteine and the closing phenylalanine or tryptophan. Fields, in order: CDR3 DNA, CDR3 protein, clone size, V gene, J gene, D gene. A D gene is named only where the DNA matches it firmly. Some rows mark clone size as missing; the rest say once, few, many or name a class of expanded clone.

TGTGCCAGCAGCTCAAGATTCGACAGGGATGGGTTGCCGGCCCAGCATTTT	CASSSRFDRDGLPAQHF	many	TRBV4-2	TRBJ1-5	TRBD1
TGTGCCAGTCAACCCCTAACCGGGGGATTGAGTCAGCCCCAGCATTTT	CASQPLTGGLSQPQHF	many	TRBV19	TRBJ1-5	-
TGCGCCAGCACCTCGTGGGGTATACAGCCCCAGCATTTT	CASTSWGIQPQHF	-	TRBV10-2	TRBJ1-5	-
TGCGCCAGCAGCTGGGGACAGGGGGACTTTGAGACCCAGTACTTC	CASSWGQGDFETQYF	many	TRBV5-1	TRBJ2-5	TRBD1
TGTGCCAGCAGCTTACACCAGGGAAACACCATATATTTT	CASSLHQGNTIYF	many	TRBV7-6	TRBJ1-3	-
TGCGCCAGCAGCTTGATAGCAGATACGCAGTATTTT	CASSLIADTQYF	many	TRBV5-1	TRBJ2-3	-
TGCGCCAGCAGTGTGAACAGGGCTGAGCAGTACTTC	CASSVNRAEQYF	-	TRBV10-1	TRBJ2-7	-
TGCAGTGCTTGGACTAGCGGAGTCTACGAGCAGTACTTC	CSAWTSGVYEQYF	few	TRBV20-1	TRBJ2-7	TRBD2
TGCAGTGCAGGACTAGCGGGAAATGAGCAGTTCTTC	CSAGLAGNEQFF	many	TRBV20-1	TRBJ2-1	TRBD2
TGTGCCAGCAGTTACTCGTTAGGGTTGAGCACAGATACGCAGTATTTT	CASSYSLGLSTDTQYF	many	TRBV6-5	TRBJ2-3	-
TGTGCCTGGAGTGGGCCGGGACAGGGTGGTTTGAGAGCCAAAAACATTCAGTACTTC	CAWSGPGQGGLRAKNIQYF	-	TRBV30	TRBJ2-4	TRBD1
TGTGCCAGCAGTCCCGGACAGAATAACTATGGCTACACCTTC	CASSPGQNNYGYTF	many	TRBV28	TRBJ1-2	-